These 8 T cell receptor beta chains share one sample of origin, sequenced in a study of T cells after posttransplantation cyclophosphamide. Profiled with immunoSEQ multiplex PCR; TCRdb holds only in-frame clones, not every one. This table has 2,500 to 3,000 clones, more than 65% appearing once. The specimen was PBMCs. The source of these receptors is a man aged 30 to 45 with a blood cancer, CMV-positive, and with a related stem cell donor.

This chain joins TRBV14 and TRBJ1-2, with D perhaps matching TRBD1 (6 bases). CDR3 size: 13 residues. The V end lost 1 base, the J end lost 4 bases, and 7 bases lay between the germline ends. The germline V gene encodes CDR1 SGHDN and CDR2 FVKESK. The CDR3 here is CASSQVGGYGYTF. CDR3 coding DNA: TGTGCCAGCAGCCAAGTAGGGGGCTATGGCTACACCTTC.

V gene TRBV28 combines with J gene TRBJ1-5; TRBD1 agrees at 8 bases. Germline V gene data show CDR1 as MDHEN and CDR2 as SYDVKM. This CDR3 has 18 amino acids. The V and J ends lost 5 bases and 3 bases, in that order; junction bases with no gene match: 15. The CDR3 is CASSLTLLQGVLNQPQHF. The CDR3 DNA sequence: TGTGCCAGCAGTCTGACCTTGTTACAGGGGGTACTCAATCAGCCCCAGCATTTT.

The genes are TRBV2 and TRBJ1-5; no definite D call. Germline V gene lookup returns CDR1 SNHLY and CDR2 FYNNEI. The germline V and J ends were trimmed by 3 bases and 1 base, with 10 bases remaining between them. This CDR3 comprises 15 residues. The CDR3 bases are TGTGCCAGCAGTGAGTTTAGACACAGCAATCAGCCCCAGCATTTT. Translating gives CASSEFRHSNQPQHF.

This chain links TRBV6-5 with TRBJ2-7, with 8 bases matching TRBD2. The CDR3 covers 15 residues. V lost 5 bases to trimming and J lost 0 bases; unmatched junction nucleotides: 6. Germline V gives CDR1 MNHEY, CDR2 SVGAGI. The DNA of the CDR3 is TGTGCCAGCAGTACCTCGGGGGGGGCCTCCTACGAGCAGTACTTC. Its translation is CASSTSGGASYEQYF.

J is TRBJ1-2 and V is TRBV2, with 8 positions matching TRBD1. CDR1 and CDR2 from the germline V gene are SNHLY and FYNNEI. The junction had 7 bases not matched to a gene; V was cut back by 2 bases and J by 5 bases. The length of the CDR3 is 15 residues. In DNA, the CDR3 is TGTGCCAGCAGTGAATGGGGACAGGCTCAATATGGCTACACCTTC. This encodes CASSEWGQAQYGYTF.

V usage is TRBV5-4 and J usage is TRBJ1-1; 7 bases map to TRBD1. Trimming took 4 bases from V and 4 from J; bases not matched to a gene: 13. The CDR3 is made up of 16 amino acids. Germline values: CDR1 SGHNT, CDR2 YYREEE (reference sequence). The CDR3 coding sequence is TGTGCCAGCAGCCCCTCACCGGGCCCAGGGGGCACTGAAGCTTTCTTT. Translation gives CASSPSPGPGGTEAFF. The full variable domain, completed using reference TRBV5-4 and TRBJ1-1, is ETGVTQSPTHLIKTRGQQVTLRCSSQSGHNTVSWYQQALGQGPQFIFQYYREEENGRGNFPPRFSGLQFPNYSSELNVNALELDDSALYLCASSPSPGPGGTEAFFGQGTRLTVV.

DNA of the CDR3: TGCGCCAGCAGCCAAGAGGCGACAGGGGCTTTCTATGGCTACACCTTC. Protein product: CASSQEATGAFYGYTF. The V and J genes are TRBV4-3 and TRBJ1-2; TRBD1 matches 8 bases. This CDR3 is 16 amino acids long. V gave up 0 bases and J gave up 4 bases; unmatched junction bases: 7. CDR1 is LGHNA, CDR2 YSLEER, per germline.

This chain uses TRBV28 with TRBJ2-7; D gene unclear. The V gene's germline CDR1 is MDHEN and CDR2 SYDVKM. The CDR3 covers 13 residues. V was trimmed by 2 bases and J by 1 base, leaving 6 bases between them. This CDR3 is CASSLLQSYEQYF. Written as DNA, the CDR3 is TGTGCCAGCAGTTTACTACAGTCCTACGAGCAGTACTTC. The full variable domain, its missing parts supplied by reference TRBV28 and TRBJ2-7, is DVKVTQSSRYLVKRTGEKVFLECVQDMDHENMFWYRQDPGLGLRLIYFSYDVKMKEKGDIPEGYSVSREKKERFSLILESASTNQTSMYLCASSLLQSYEQYFGPGTRLTVT.